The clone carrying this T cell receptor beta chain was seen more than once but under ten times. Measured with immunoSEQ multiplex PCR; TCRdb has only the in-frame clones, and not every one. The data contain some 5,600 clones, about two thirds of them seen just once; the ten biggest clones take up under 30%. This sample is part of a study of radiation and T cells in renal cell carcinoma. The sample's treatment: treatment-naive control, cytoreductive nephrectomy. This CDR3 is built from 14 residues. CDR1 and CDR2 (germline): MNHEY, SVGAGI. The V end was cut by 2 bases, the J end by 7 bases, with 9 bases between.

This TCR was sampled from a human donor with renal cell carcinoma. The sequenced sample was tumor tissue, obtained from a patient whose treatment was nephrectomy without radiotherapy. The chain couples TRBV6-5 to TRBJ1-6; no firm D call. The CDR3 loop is CASSYTLSNSPLHF. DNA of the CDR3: TGTGCCAGCAGTTACACCCTCTCCAATTCACCCCTCCACTTT.